These 7 T cell receptor beta chains were all obtained from the same sample, sequenced in a study of T cell responses to AZD1222 COVID-19 vaccine. Method: immunoSEQ multiplex PCR; TCRdb's copy keeps in-frame clones and lacks some. Here the sample spans over 150,000 clones, approximately 95% being singletons. The sequenced sample was peripheral blood, obtained 28 days after the second dose of the MenACWY control vaccine. The receptors originated from an adult who received the MenACWY meningococcal vaccine as a control.

V and J are TRBV27 and TRBJ1-6; D is ambiguous. Germline CDR1 reads MNHEY; CDR2 reads SMNVEV (reference sequence). The ends were cut back, 3 bases at V and 7 bases at J, with 10 bases in the middle. CDR3 length: 14 amino acids. CDR3 coding DNA: TGTGCCAGCAGTTTTGCAGGACCCAATTCACCCCTCCACTTT. Translating it yields CASSFAGPNSPLHF.

This rearrangement joins TRBV11-2 to TRBJ2-7; a weak D match, TRBD1 (5 bases). This CDR3 spans 14 amino acids. CDR1 is SGHAT, CDR2 FQNNGV, per germline. Trimming left V 4 bases short and J 3 bases short, with 13 bases between. CDR3 nucleotides: TGTGCCAGCAGCTCCGCGAATCAGGGCTACGAGCAGTACTTC. It encodes CASSSANQGYEQYF.

The J gene is TRBJ1-4, the V gene TRBV5-6, with no clear D. Trimming removed 0 bases from V and 8 bases from J, with 8 bases in between. CDR1 and CDR2 (germline): SGHDT, YYEEEE. The CDR3 has 13 residues. The CDR3 DNA sequence: TGTGCCAGCAGCTTGGATGGAGGGGAAAAACTGTTTTTT. This codes for CASSLDGGEKLFF.

The J gene is TRBJ1-6, the V gene TRBV7-9; D is undetermined. V was cut by 4 bases and J by 10 bases, with 8 bases left in between. The germline V gene encodes CDR1 SEHNR and CDR2 FQNEAQ (reference sequence). This CDR3 comprises 12 residues. CDR3 DNA: TGTGCCAGCAGCTCCGTTACCTCACCCCTCCACTTT. Translated: CASSSVTSPLHF.

The chain combines TRBV11-2 with TRBJ2-7; D is perhaps TRBD2 (7 bases). This CDR3 is 14 amino acids long. Germline lookup yields CDR1 SGHAT and CDR2 FQNNGV. Trimming took off 1 base at V and 6 bases at J, with 13 bases between the two ends. CDR3 protein: CASSLGGGPAEQYF. The CDR3, as DNA: TGTGCCAGCAGCTTAGGGGGGGGGCCGGCCGAGCAGTACTTC.

The J gene is TRBJ1-5, the V gene TRBV6-2 or TRBV6-3, with D unresolved. The CDR3 has 15 residues. V lost 2 bases to trimming and J lost 6 bases, with 14 bases between them. The V gene's germline CDR1 is MNHEY and CDR2 SVGEGT. The DNA for the CDR3 is TGTGCCAGCAGTTACCCAACCTCCACCGGTCAGCCCCAGCATTTT. This codes for CASSYPTSTGQPQHF.

This chain joins TRBV2 and TRBJ1-2; 9 nucleotides line up with TRBD1. The V and J ends lost 7 bases and 7 bases, in that order; junction bases with no gene match: 7. CDR1 SNHLY and CDR2 FYNNEI come from the germline V gene. CDR3 size: 13 residues. CDR3: CASTGQGLIGYTF. The CDR3 DNA follows: TGTGCCAGCACTGGACAGGGGCTGATTGGCTACACCTTC.